One sample yielded the 32 T cell receptor beta chains listed below, sequenced in a study of PD-L1 blockade in urothelial cancer. Data came from immunoSEQ multiplex PCR; TCRdb stores just in-frame clones and leaves some out. Of roughly 25,000 clones in the sample, 84% were seen once. This specimen consisted of PBMCs, obtained around atezolizumab (anti-PD-L1) treatment. These receptors were obtained from a man aged 65 to 79 with urothelial cancer.

The CDR3 coding sequence is TGTGCCAGCAGCTCGACAGAATACGAGCAGTACTTC. This encodes CASSSTEYEQYF. V and J are TRBV6-5 and TRBJ2-7; weak D call: TRBD1 (5 bases). CDR3 length equals 12 residues. Germline values: CDR1 MNHEY, CDR2 SVGAGI. Trimming removed 6 bases from V and 4 bases from J, with 10 bases in between.

This clone qualifies as medium-sized (0.01 to 0.1%). The chain carries TRBV7-6 and TRBJ2-2; 9 bases agree with TRBD2. Germline V gene sequence: CDR1 SGHVS, CDR2 FNYEAQ. V was pared by 1 base and J by 5 bases, with 5 bases of the junction left unmatched. There are 16 residues in the CDR3. The CDR3 protein is CASSLEATSGTGELFF. The CDR3, as DNA: TGTGCCAGCAGCTTAGAGGCGACTAGCGGAACCGGGGAGCTGTTTTTT.

The V and J genes are TRBV5-6 and TRBJ2-7; 11 bases are a match to TRBD1. The V gene end was trimmed by 0 bases and the J gene end by 3 bases; junction bases not matched to a gene: 5. This CDR3 is built from 16 residues. Germline CDR1 reads SGHDT; CDR2 reads YYEEEE. CDR3 coding DNA: TGTGCCAGCAGCTTGGGGCCCGGGACAGGGGGCTACGAGCAGTACTTC. It encodes CASSLGPGTGGYEQYF. The full variable domain, with the rest looked up from reference TRBV5-6 and TRBJ2-7, is DAGVTQSPTHLIKTRGQQVTLRCSPKSGHDTVSWYQQALGQGPQFIFQYYEEEERQRGNFPDRFSGHQFPNYSSELNVNALLLGDSALYLCASSLGPGTGGYEQYFGPGTRLTVT.

The DNA of the CDR3 is TGCGCCAGCAGCTTGGGCGCAGGCCGCGAAGAGCAGTACTTC. Its protein product is CASSLGAGREEQYF. The V gene is TRBV5-1, the J gene TRBJ2-7, with D unclear. Germline V gives CDR1 SGHRS, CDR2 YFSETQ. The CDR3 loop spans 14 amino acids. The V and J ends lost 0 bases and 7 bases respectively, with 14 bases between them.

This chain links TRBV19 with TRBJ1-1, with a weak D call TRBD1 (5 bases). Trimming took off 0 bases at V and 9 bases at J, with 20 bases between the two ends. This CDR3 is built from 16 residues. CDR1 is LNHDA and CDR2 is SQIVND in the germline V gene (reference sequence). The CDR3 sequence: CASSIDSTGTPFKAFF. In DNA, the CDR3 is TGTGCCAGTAGTATAGACAGTACCGGGACTCCCTTTAAAGCTTTCTTT.

The chain uses TRBV27 and TRBJ2-1; no clear D gene. This CDR3 is 15 amino acids long. Trimming left V 8 bases short and J 5 bases short, with 19 bases between. Germline V lookup: CDR1 MNHEY, CDR2 SMNVEV (reference sequence). CDR3 loop: CASRSIRLRDNEQFF. The CDR3 DNA follows: TGTGCCAGCCGCTCCATACGTCTACGCGACAATGAGCAGTTCTTC.

The rearrangement uses TRBV28 and TRBJ2-7; the match to TRBD2 covers 11 bases. This CDR3 contains 13 residues. The germline V gene has CDR1 MDHEN and CDR2 SYDVKM. Trimming took 10 bases from V and 3 from J; bases not matched to a gene: 5. The CDR3 nucleotides are TGTGCCACCCGGCTAGCGGGGGGCTACGAGCAGTACTTC. Protein sequence: CATRLAGGYEQYF.

This rearrangement joins TRBV11-3 to TRBJ2-2, with TRBD2 matching over 7 bases. Per the germline V gene, CDR1 is SGHNT and CDR2 is YENEEA. The junction had 1 base not matched to a gene; V was cut back by 0 bases and J by 0 bases. This CDR3 has 16 residues. The DNA for the CDR3 is TGTGCCAGCAGCTTAGAGGGGGGGACGAACACCGGGGAGCTGTTTTTT. Encoded protein: CASSLEGGTNTGELFF.

The CDR3 loop reads CASTQGMNTEAFF. As DNA, the CDR3 is TGTGCCAGCACTCAGGGGATGAACACTGAAGCTTTCTTT. The rearrangement joins TRBV2 to TRBJ1-1; D possibly corresponds to TRBD1 (6 bases). The CDR3 loop spans 13 amino acids. The V gene lost 7 bases and the J gene lost 0 bases, with 9 bases spanning the gap. Germline-derived CDR1 and CDR2 are SNHLY and FYNNEI.

This clone was recorded once. The chain's CDR3 is CASSDRGTNTEAFF. The CDR3 nucleotides are TGTGCCAGCAGTGACAGGGGAACGAACACTGAAGCTTTCTTT. The rearrangement uses TRBV2 and TRBJ1-1; D is perhaps TRBD1 (6 bases). The CDR3 extends over 14 amino acids. Trimming cost V 3 bases and J 1 base, with 9 bases left between them. Per the germline V gene, CDR1 is SNHLY and CDR2 is FYNNEI. The full variable domain, with the rest looked up from reference TRBV2 and TRBJ1-1, is EPEVTQTPSHQVTQMGQEVILRCVPISNHLYFYWYRQILGQKVEFLVSFYNNEISEKSEIFDDQFSVERPDGSNFTLKIRSTKLEDSAMYFCASSDRGTNTEAFFGQGTRLTVV.

V usage is TRBV6-1 and J usage is TRBJ2-2; D may be TRBD1 (5 bases). The CDR3 consists of 16 residues. Germline assignment: CDR1 MNHNS and CDR2 SASEGT. The V and J ends lost 2 bases and 5 bases respectively, with 15 bases between them. In nucleotides, the CDR3 is TGTGCCAGCAGTGAAAGGGATGGCAGGGATACCGGGGAGCTGTTTTTT. Its protein is CASSERDGRDTGELFF.

This clone is hyperexpanded in the sample. CDR3 in DNA: TGTGCCAGCAGCTTGGCGAGCGGGAGCACAGATACGCAGTATTTT. It translates to CASSLASGSTDTQYF. This chain joins TRBV11-2 and TRBJ2-3, with D tentatively TRBD2 (6 bases). The V gene's germline CDR1 is SGHAT and CDR2 FQNNGV. The CDR3 loop spans 15 amino acids. Deletions cut 3 bases from V and 0 bases from J, with 10 bases between.

This clone showed up just once. This chain links TRBV6-1 with TRBJ2-7; 12 bases align to TRBD2. The CDR3 covers 15 residues. V was clipped by 6 bases and J by 4 bases; unmatched bases: 7. Germline CDR1 and CDR2: MNHNS and SASEGT. CDR3 DNA sequence: TGTGCCAGCAGCCATCCGGGACTAGCGGGTTACGAGCAGTACTTC. It encodes CASSHPGLAGYEQYF.

A remark on this clone: The junction does not match germline at one end; this may be a read error. The V call is TRBV7-9, the J call TRBJ2-4; 10 positions agree with TRBD1. Per germline, CDR1 SEHNR and CDR2 FQNEAQ (reference sequence). The CDR3 is 15 residues long. CDR3 nucleotides: TGTGCCAGCAGCTTAGGAGGGACAGGGGAGAGGAGAACAAGGTTC. It is translated as CASSLGGTGERRTRF.

This sequence joins TRBV5-1 and TRBJ2-1, with a possible D match to TRBD2 (6 bases). The germline V gene encodes CDR1 SGHRS and CDR2 YFSETQ. The CDR3 totals 18 residues. The V and J ends lost 0 bases and 5 bases respectively, with 21 bases between them. CDR3 protein: CASSLVGGARTKDNEQFF. CDR3 nucleotides: TGCGCCAGCAGCTTGGTTGGAGGGGCTAGGACTAAGGACAATGAGCAGTTCTTC.

The chain couples TRBV6-1 to TRBJ1-3; D may be TRBD1 (6 bases). Trimming cost V 7 bases and J 8 bases, with 18 bases left between them. Germline values: CDR1 MNHNS, CDR2 SASEGT. This CDR3 is 14 amino acids long. This CDR3 is CASTLTGPRDTIYF. CDR3 coding DNA: TGTGCCAGCACCCTGACAGGTCCTCGGGACACCATATATTTT.

The rearrangement links TRBV28 to TRBJ2-2; a weak D match, TRBD1 (7 bases). Germline loops: CDR1 MDHEN, CDR2 SYDVKM. This CDR3 is 16 amino acids long. With 3 bases removed from V and 7 bases from J, the gap between germline ends came to 18 bases. Written as DNA, the CDR3 is TGTGCCAGCAGTTTCGGGCAGGGGGGCACCGTCGGGGAGCTGTTTTTT. Amino acids: CASSFGQGGTVGELFF.

J is TRBJ2-3 and V is TRBV28; 9 nucleotides align to TRBD2. Germline CDR1 reads MDHEN; CDR2 reads SYDVKM. There are 15 residues in the CDR3. V gave up 4 bases and J gave up 4 bases; unmatched junction bases: 6. DNA of the CDR3: TGTGCCAGCAGTTATAGTAGCGGGAGTTCAGATACGCAGTATTTT. It yields the protein CASSYSSGSSDTQYF.

V is TRBV7-9 and J is TRBJ2-6, with 7 bases that match TRBD1. The CDR3 spans 15 residues. Germline CDR1 reads SEHNR; CDR2 reads FQNEAQ (reference sequence). The trim removed 5 bases at V and 4 bases at J, leaving 5 bases unmatched. The CDR3 DNA reads as TGTGCCAGCAGCACCACAGGGGTCGGGGCCAACGTCCTGACTTTC. This encodes CASSTTGVGANVLTF.

This chain uses TRBV5-4 with TRBJ1-4, with 7 positions matching TRBD1. Germline values: CDR1 SGHNT, CDR2 YYREEE (reference sequence). The J segment lost 11 bases and the V segment lost 4 bases, leaving 11 bases of the junction unmatched. The CDR3 is 14 residues long. CDR3 in amino acids: CASSTTGPRGKLFF. As DNA, the CDR3 is TGTGCCAGCAGCACTACAGGGCCCAGGGGGAAACTGTTTTTT.

The chain is built from TRBV28 and TRBJ2-7; 9 bases line up with TRBD2. CDR1 is MDHEN, CDR2 SYDVKM, per germline. This CDR3 region has 16 residues. V gave up 5 bases and J gave up 4 bases; unmatched junction bases: 12. The CDR3 is CASSPQLAGEVYEQYF. DNA for the CDR3: TGTGCCAGCAGTCCCCAGTTAGCGGGAGAAGTGTACGAGCAGTACTTC.

V and J are TRBV28 and TRBJ1-3; TRBD1 might be the D (6 bases). Germline CDR1 MDHEN, CDR2 SYDVKM. This CDR3 contains 16 residues. The V gene lost 7 bases and the J gene lost 1 base, with 17 bases spanning the gap. Here the CDR3 DNA reads TGTGCCAGCACCAAAGGGGGGGCGCAATCTGGAAACACCATATATTTT. Translation: CASTKGGAQSGNTIYF.

This clone was counted a few times. This rearrangement joins TRBV5-1 to TRBJ2-3; D might be TRBD1 (6 bases). CDR1 SGHRS and CDR2 YFSETQ come from the germline V gene. The CDR3 sequence is 13 residues long. V was shortened by 4 bases and J by 6 bases, with 12 bases between the two germline ends. In DNA, the CDR3 is TGCGCCAGCAGCGACATGCAGGGGGATACGCAGTATTTT. It is translated as CASSDMQGDTQYF. The full variable domain, its missing parts supplied by reference TRBV5-1 and TRBJ2-3, is KAGVTQTPRYLIKTRGQQVTLSCSPISGHRSVSWYQQTPGQGLQFLFEYFSETQRNKGNFPGRFSGRQFSNSRSEMNVSTLELGDSALYLCASSDMQGDTQYFGPGTRLTVL.

The V gene is TRBV7-9, the J gene TRBJ2-5, with 7 positions matching TRBD2. Trimming at V came to 4 bases and at J to 2 bases, leaving 13 bases not matched to a gene. The V gene's germline CDR1 is SEHNR and CDR2 FQNEAQ (reference sequence). The CDR3 has 17 residues. CDR3 bases: TGTGCCAGCAGCTCGGTAGCGGGCGGACTAACGCAAGAGACCCAGTACTTC. Its translation is CASSSVAGGLTQETQYF. Based on the CDR3 plus reference TRBV7-9 and TRBJ2-5, the full variable domain is DTGVSQNPRHKITKRGQNVTFRCDPISEHNRLYWYRQTLGQGPEFLTYFQNEAQLEKSRLLSDRFSAERPKGSFSTLEIQRTEQGDSAMYLCASSSVAGGLTQETQYFGPGTRLLVL.

The genes are TRBV4-2 and TRBJ2-5; TRBD2 might be the D (6 bases). Trimming left V 3 bases short and J 3 bases short, with 14 bases between. The CDR3 loop spans 15 amino acids. Germline loops: CDR1 LGHNA, CDR2 YNFKEQ. CDR3 in amino acids: CASSQVDGGEETQYF. Here the CDR3 DNA reads TGTGCCAGCAGCCAGGTAGACGGGGGAGAAGAGACCCAGTACTTC.

The chain is built from TRBV19 and TRBJ2-1; D call uncertain. CDR1 LNHDA and CDR2 SQIVND come from the germline V gene (reference sequence). Deletions cut 4 bases from V and 6 bases from J, with 10 bases between. The length of the CDR3 is 13 residues. CDR3 region: CASSTRGPNEQFF. As DNA, the CDR3 is TGTGCCAGTAGTACCCGAGGCCCCAATGAGCAGTTCTTC.

The J gene is TRBJ2-7, the V gene TRBV2, with 7 nucleotides matching TRBD1. This CDR3 region has 15 residues. J gave up 5 bases and V 5 bases, and 12 bases lay outside the gene matches. Germline values: CDR1 SNHLY, CDR2 FYNNEI. In DNA form, the CDR3 reads TGTGCCAGCAGTTTTGACAGGGCAGCATTCGACGAGCAGTACTTC. Amino acid sequence: CASSFDRAAFDEQYF.

The chain uses TRBV28 and TRBJ2-2; 13 positions agree with TRBD2. Germline lookup yields CDR1 MDHEN and CDR2 SYDVKM. With 5 bases clipped from V and 4 bases from J, the junction kept 4 bases outside the gene matches. This CDR3 contains 16 residues. This CDR3 reads CASSGLAGAGTGELFF. The CDR3 DNA follows: TGTGCCAGCAGTGGACTAGCGGGAGCAGGCACCGGGGAGCTGTTTTTT. Full variable domain (remainder filled in from reference TRBV28 and TRBJ2-2): DVKVTQSSRYLVKRTGEKVFLECVQDMDHENMFWYRQDPGLGLRLIYFSYDVKMKEKGDIPEGYSVSREKKERFSLILESASTNQTSMYLCASSGLAGAGTGELFFGEGSRLTVL.

This chain joins TRBV5-1 and TRBJ1-3; TRBD1 matches 7 bases. Germline CDR1 and CDR2: SGHRS and YFSETQ. CDR3 length: 14 amino acids. The trim removed 1 base at V and 4 bases at J, leaving 2 bases unmatched. The CDR3 DNA follows: TGCGCCAGCAGCTTGCAGGGGGACGGAAACACCATATATTTT. This encodes CASSLQGDGNTIYF.

The rearrangement uses TRBV27 and TRBJ2-5; 8 bases are shared with TRBD2. Germline trimming cut 2 bases from V and 3 bases from J; bases unmatched to any gene: 14. CDR1 is MNHEY, CDR2 SMNVEV, per germline (reference sequence). The CDR3 spans 18 residues. CDR3 amino acids: CASSLASGSRWREETQYF. For the CDR3, the DNA is TGTGCCAGCAGTTTAGCGAGCGGGAGCCGGTGGAGGGAAGAGACCCAGTACTTC.

The genes are TRBV13 and TRBJ2-7; TRBD2 matches 8 bases. Germline assignment: CDR1 PRHDT and CDR2 FYEKMQ (reference sequence). V dropped 2 bases and J dropped 3; count of bases not matched to a gene: 6. The CDR3 length is 15 residues. The CDR3 DNA is TGTGCCAGCAGCTTATCAGGACTAGCTTACTACGAGCAGTACTTC. It encodes CASSLSGLAYYEQYF.

This clone came up a few times. J is TRBJ1-3 and V is TRBV5-6; D is perhaps TRBD1 (5 bases). V lost 1 base and J 0 bases, leaving 14 bases between the germline ends. Germline V gene lookup returns CDR1 SGHDT and CDR2 YYEEEE. The CDR3 is made up of 17 amino acids. The CDR3 coding sequence is TGTGCCAGCAGCTTGACAGGATGGGGAAGCTCTGGAAACACCATATATTTT. Protein product: CASSLTGWGSSGNTIYF.